The 8 T cell receptor beta chains presented below share a single source sample, sequenced in a study of cytomegalovirus exposure and HLA in healthy donors. TCRdb's copy holds only in-frame clones and misses some; the assay was immunoSEQ multiplex PCR. This sample has about 260,000 clones, with 90% found just once. Source material: PBMCs. These receptor sequences come from a woman aged 25-40 years in good health and CMV-seronegative.

The chain employs TRBV7-2 and TRBJ2-3; a possible D gene is TRBD2 (5 bases). Germline values: CDR1 SGHTA, CDR2 FQGNSA. V was shortened by 3 bases and J by 4 bases, with 17 bases between the two germline ends. The CDR3 contains 16 residues. The CDR3 spells CASSLTHSVRADTQYF. The CDR3 DNA is TGTGCCAGCAGCTTGACCCATAGCGTAAGGGCAGATACGCAGTATTTT.

This chain links TRBV13 with TRBJ2-7; D gene ambiguous. This CDR3 region has 12 residues. V was shortened by 8 bases and J by 0 bases, with 8 bases between the two germline ends. Germline-derived CDR1 and CDR2 are PRHDT and FYEKMQ (reference sequence). The CDR3 DNA reads TGTGCCAGCTCGTACGTCTCCTACGAGCAGTACTTC. Its protein is CASSYVSYEQYF.

V and J are TRBV28 and TRBJ2-2; TRBD2 matches 11 bases. This CDR3 has 22 residues. Per germline, CDR1 MDHEN and CDR2 SYDVKM. V shed 5 bases and J 1 base; nucleotides not matched to a gene: 21. CDR3 sequence reads: CASSITSNRRTSGPMNTGELFF. The CDR3 coding sequence is TGTGCCAGCAGTATCACCTCCAACCGTAGGACTAGCGGGCCAATGAACACCGGGGAGCTGTTTTTT.

This clone has a handful of counts. V is TRBV4-2 and J is TRBJ2-3, with D possibly matching TRBD2 (6 bases). The CDR3 covers 16 residues. V was shortened by 0 bases and J by 2 bases, with 12 bases between the two germline ends. Germline loops: CDR1 LGHNA, CDR2 YNFKEQ. CDR3 protein: CASSQDGGGITDTQYF. For the CDR3, the DNA is TGTGCCAGCAGCCAAGATGGGGGAGGAATCACAGATACGCAGTATTTT.

V is TRBV4-3 and J is TRBJ2-5, with D possibly being TRBD2 (6 bases). Germline V gives CDR1 LGHNA, CDR2 YSLEER. The V gene lost 2 bases and the J gene lost 4 bases, with 11 bases spanning the gap. The CDR3 runs 14 residues. The CDR3: CASSQRGTGETQYF. Written as DNA, the CDR3 is TGCGCCAGCAGCCAACGGGGGACGGGAGAGACCCAGTACTTC.

This chain uses TRBV11-1 with TRBJ2-7; D remains unclear. Germline values: CDR1 SGHAT, CDR2 FQDESV (reference sequence). V was clipped by 5 bases and J by 4 bases, with 12 bases between them. This CDR3 has 13 amino acids. CDR3: CASSELFSYEQYF. CDR3 DNA sequence: TGTGCCAGCAGCGAACTTTTCTCTTACGAGCAGTACTTC. Supplemented by reference TRBV11-1 and TRBJ2-7, the full variable domain reads EAEVAQSPRYKITEKSQAVAFWCDPISGHATLYWYRQILGQGPELLVQFQDESVVDDSQLPKDRFSAERLKGVDSTLKIQPAELGDSAMYLCASSELFSYEQYFGPGTRLTVT.

The genes are TRBV6-5 and TRBJ2-7, with 9 bases lining up with TRBD1. CDR3 size: 13 residues. Trimming cost V 6 bases and J 4 bases; bases outside gene matches: 4. CDR1 and CDR2 (germline): MNHEY, SVGAGI. This CDR3 is CASRRDRAYEQYF. The CDR3 bases are TGTGCCAGCAGAAGGGACAGGGCGTACGAGCAGTACTTC.

This clone occurred a few times. The rearrangement uses TRBV6-6 and TRBJ2-7; D is perhaps TRBD1 (6 bases). V was clipped by 0 bases and J by 1 base, with 13 bases between them. The CDR3 contains 16 residues. The germline V gene has CDR1 MNHNY and CDR2 SVGAGI (reference sequence). CDR3 coding DNA: TGTGCCAGCAGTTACTCGAACAGGGATCGATCCTACGAGCAGTACTTC. It encodes CASSYSNRDRSYEQYF.